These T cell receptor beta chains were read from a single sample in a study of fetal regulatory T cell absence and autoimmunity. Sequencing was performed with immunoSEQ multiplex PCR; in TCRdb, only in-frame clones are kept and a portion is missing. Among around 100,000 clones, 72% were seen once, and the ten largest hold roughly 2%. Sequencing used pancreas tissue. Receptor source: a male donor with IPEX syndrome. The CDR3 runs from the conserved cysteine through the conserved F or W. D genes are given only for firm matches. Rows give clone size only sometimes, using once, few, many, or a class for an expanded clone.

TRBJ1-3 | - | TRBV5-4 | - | TGTGCCAGCAGCCCCTGGGAGTCCGCTGGGATGGTCGGAAACACCATATATTTT | CASSPWESAGMVGNTIYF
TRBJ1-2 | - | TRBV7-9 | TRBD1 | TGTGCCAGCAGCTTAGGGAGACAGGGTAGTTACTATGGCTACACCTTC | CASSLGRQGSYYGYTF
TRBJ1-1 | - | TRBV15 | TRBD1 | TGTGCCACCAGCATGGACAGGTTGAACACTGAAGCTTTCTTT | CATSMDRLNTEAFF
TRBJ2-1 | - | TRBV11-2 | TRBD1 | TGTGCCAGCAGCTTAGGGACAGGGTTTTTTGAGCAGTTCTTC | CASSLGTGFFEQFF
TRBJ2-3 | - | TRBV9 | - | TGTGCCAGCAGCGCTCTAGGAACCACTGCAGATACGCAGTATTTT | CASSALGTTADTQYF
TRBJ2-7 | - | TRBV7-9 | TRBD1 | TGTGCCAGCAGATTTGGGACAGCTTCCTACGAGCAGTACTTC | CASRFGTASYEQYF
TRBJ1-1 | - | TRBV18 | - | TGTGCCAGCTCACCAGGGGACACTGAAGCTTTCTTT | CASSPGDTEAFF
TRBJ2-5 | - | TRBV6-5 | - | TGTGCCAGCAGTTACGTCTTCCAGACCCAGTACTTC | CASSYVFQTQYF
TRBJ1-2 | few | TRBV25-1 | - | TGTGCCAGCAGTGAAGACAGAGGCTACACCTTC | CASSEDRGYTF
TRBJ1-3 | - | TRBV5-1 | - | TGCGCCAGCAGCTTGGCAGGGGCGCGGGGAAACACCATATATTTT | CASSLAGARGNTIYF
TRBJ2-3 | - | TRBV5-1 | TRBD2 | TGCGCCAGCAGCTTGGAAGCGGGGGTGGGGACAGATACGCAGTATTTT | CASSLEAGVGTDTQYF
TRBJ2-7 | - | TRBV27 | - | TGTGCCAGCAGTTTAAGACAGGAGTACTACGAGCAGTACTTC | CASSLRQEYYEQYF